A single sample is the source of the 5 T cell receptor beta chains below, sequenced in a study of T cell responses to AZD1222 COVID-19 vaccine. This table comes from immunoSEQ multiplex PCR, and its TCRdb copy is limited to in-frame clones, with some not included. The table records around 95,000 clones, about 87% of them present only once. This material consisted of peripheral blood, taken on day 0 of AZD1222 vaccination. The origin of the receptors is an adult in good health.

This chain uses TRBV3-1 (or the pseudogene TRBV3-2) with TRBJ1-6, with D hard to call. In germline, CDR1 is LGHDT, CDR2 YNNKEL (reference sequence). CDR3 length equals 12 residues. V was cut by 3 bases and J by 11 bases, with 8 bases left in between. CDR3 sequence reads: CASSQGRTPLHF. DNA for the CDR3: TGTGCCAGCAGCCAGGGTAGGACACCCCTCCACTTT.

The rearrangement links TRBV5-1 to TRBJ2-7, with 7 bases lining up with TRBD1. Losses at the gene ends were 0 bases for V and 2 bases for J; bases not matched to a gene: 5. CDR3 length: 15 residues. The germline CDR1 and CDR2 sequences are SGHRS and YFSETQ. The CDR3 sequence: CASSLDTGTAYEQYF. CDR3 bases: TGCGCCAGCAGCTTGGATACCGGGACAGCCTACGAGCAGTACTTC.

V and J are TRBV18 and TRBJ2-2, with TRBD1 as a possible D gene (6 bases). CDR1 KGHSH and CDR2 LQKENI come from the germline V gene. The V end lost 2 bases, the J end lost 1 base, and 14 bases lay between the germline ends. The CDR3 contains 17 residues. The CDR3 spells CASSPVLGTQNTGELFF. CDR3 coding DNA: TGTGCCAGCTCACCAGTCCTCGGGACACAGAACACCGGGGAGCTGTTTTTT.

CDR3 in DNA: TGTGCCAGCAGGGGGGGCATGGCTAATGAAAAACTGTTTTTT. Protein: CASRGGMANEKLFF. The V and J genes are TRBV6-6 and TRBJ1-4; TRBD1 might be the D (6 bases). The CDR3 spans 14 residues. Looked up from germline, CDR1 is MNHNY and CDR2 is SVGAGI (reference sequence). V lost 6 bases and J lost 3, with 11 bases in between.

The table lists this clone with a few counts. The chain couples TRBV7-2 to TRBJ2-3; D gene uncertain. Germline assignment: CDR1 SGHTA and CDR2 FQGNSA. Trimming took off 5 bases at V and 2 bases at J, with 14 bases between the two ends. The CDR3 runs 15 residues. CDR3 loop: CASSHRDRPTDTQYF. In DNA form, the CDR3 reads TGTGCCAGCAGCCATAGGGATAGGCCCACAGATACGCAGTATTTT. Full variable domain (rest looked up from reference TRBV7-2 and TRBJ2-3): GAGVSQSPSNKVTEKGKDVELRCDPISGHTALYWYRQSLGQGLEFLIYFQGNSAPDKSGLPSDRFSAERTGGSVSTLTIQRTQQEDSAVYLCASSHRDRPTDTQYFGPGTRLTVL.